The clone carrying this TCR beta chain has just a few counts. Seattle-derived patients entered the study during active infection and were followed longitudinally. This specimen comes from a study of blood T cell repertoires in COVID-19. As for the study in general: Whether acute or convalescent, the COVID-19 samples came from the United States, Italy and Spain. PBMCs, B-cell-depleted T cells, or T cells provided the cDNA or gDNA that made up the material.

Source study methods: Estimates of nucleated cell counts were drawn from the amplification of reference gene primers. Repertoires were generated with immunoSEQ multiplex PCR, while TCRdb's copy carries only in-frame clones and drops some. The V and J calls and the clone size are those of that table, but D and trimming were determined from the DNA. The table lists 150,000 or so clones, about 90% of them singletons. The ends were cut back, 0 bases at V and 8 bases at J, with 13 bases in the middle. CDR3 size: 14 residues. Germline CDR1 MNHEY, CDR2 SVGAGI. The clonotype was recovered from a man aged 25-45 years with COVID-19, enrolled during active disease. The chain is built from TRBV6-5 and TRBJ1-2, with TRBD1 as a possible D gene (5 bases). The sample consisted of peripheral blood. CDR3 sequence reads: CASSYSNGGGGYTF. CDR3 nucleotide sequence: TGTGCCAGCAGTTACTCGAACGGGGGAGGGGGCTACACCTTC.